This entry lists 5 T cell receptor beta chains sequenced from one sample in a study of post-analysis software for immune sequencing data. General study points: TRBV segments more frequent in patients than in controls numbered several and included TRBV5-6, TRBV5-1 and TRBV20-1.

Unique molecular identifiers were built into the TCR beta cDNA libraries. TCRdb re-derived calls from the PCR reads in MiXCR, one entry per CDR3 protein. The sample has hundreds of thousands of distinct CDR3 sequences; 55% to 60% are singletons. These receptors' targets are unknown. The source material was blood. The receptors here all came from a girl aged 2-10 years with multiple sclerosis.

The rearrangement links TRBV7-2 to TRBJ1-4; TRBD1 aligns across 7 bases. CDR1 SGHTA and CDR2 FQGNSA come from the germline V gene. With 4 bases clipped from V and 1 base from J, the junction kept 3 bases outside the gene matches. This CDR3 has 15 amino acids. The CDR3 sequence is CASSSQGGTNEKLFF. CDR3 nucleotide sequence: TGTGCCAGCAGCTCCCAGGGGGGAACTAATGAAAAACTGTTTTTT.

The chain combines TRBV20-1 with TRBJ2-5; D may be TRBD1 or TRBD2 (5 bases each). V lost 1 base, J lost 1 base, and 16 bases lay in between. This CDR3 has 16 amino acids. Germline V CDR1 and CDR2: DFQATT, SNEGSKA (reference sequence). The CDR3 region is CSARGLVGVVQETQYF. DNA of the CDR3: TGCAGTGCTAGAGGTCTGGTGGGGGTCGTCCAAGAGACCCAGTACTTC.

V gene TRBV3-1 combines with J gene TRBJ2-7; the match to TRBD2 covers 10 bases. CDR1 and CDR2 (germline): LGHDT, YNNKEL (reference sequence). V dropped 0 bases and J dropped 2; count of bases not matched to a gene: 7. This CDR3 has 17 residues. The CDR3 DNA reads TGTGCCAGCAGCCAAGATCGGGGGAGCGGGAGGGCCTACGAGCAGTACTTC. Its protein is CASSQDRGSGRAYEQYF.

The chain couples TRBV7-8 to TRBJ1-5, with 7 bases matching TRBD1. Looked up from germline, CDR1 is SGHVS and CDR2 is FQNEAQ. The CDR3 spans 15 residues. Trimming at V came to 5 bases and at J to 0 bases, leaving 4 bases not matched to a gene. DNA of the CDR3: TGTGCCAGCAGCCCAGACAGGGCTAGCAATCAGCCCCAGCATTTT. Residues: CASSPDRASNQPQHF.

This rearrangement joins TRBV6-1 to TRBJ2-1; 7 nucleotides align to TRBD1. This CDR3 has 14 residues. V dropped 11 bases and J dropped 8; count of bases not matched to a gene: 15. CDR1 MNHNS and CDR2 SASEGT come from the germline V gene. CDR3 loop: CAGHNRGLGDEQFF. CDR3 DNA sequence: TGTGCCGGACACAACAGGGGCTTGGGAGATGAGCAGTTCTTC.